One and the same sample provided the 21 T cell receptor beta chains below, sequenced in a study of blood T cells in healthy people across ages. Sample-barcoded 5' priming and a J-beta primer mix drove a second PCR of roughly 6 to 12 cycles. Via MiXCR, TCRdb re-called the 5' RACE reads, giving one row per CDR3 protein. The sample has fewer than 750,000 distinct CDR3 sequences; around half are singletons. Specimen: blood. These receptors were taken from a man at least 80 years old in good health.

V usage is TRBV5-6 and J usage is TRBJ1-4; no clear D. Trimming shortened V by 2 bases and J by 3 bases, and 8 bases separated the two germline ends. CDR1 is SGHDT and CDR2 is YYEEEE in the germline V gene. The CDR3 contains 14 residues. Here the CDR3 DNA reads TGTGCCAGCAGCTTAAGGCCCCCTAATGAAAAACTGTTTTTT. Its translation: CASSLRPPNEKLFF.

This clonotype was seen a few times. The genes are TRBV7-6 and TRBJ2-1, with a weak D call TRBD1 (6 bases). Germline loops: CDR1 SGHVS, CDR2 FNYEAQ. V lost 1 base and J lost 10, with 14 bases in between. The CDR3 contains 14 residues. The CDR3 region has the DNA TGTGCCAGCAGCTTAGGGGGGCTCGACGGGGAGCAGTTCTTC. Translation gives CASSLGGLDGEQFF. Supplemented by reference TRBV7-6 and TRBJ2-1, the full variable domain reads GAGVSQSPRYKVTKRGQDVALRCDPISGHVSLYWYRQALGQGPEFLTYFNYEAQQDKSGLPNDRFSAERPEGSISTLTIQRTEQRDSAMYRCASSLGGLDGEQFFGPGTRLTVL.

This rearrangement joins TRBV7-2 to TRBJ2-5; TRBD1 is a possible D gene (5 bases). Trimming removed 1 base at V and 3 bases at J, with 9 bases between. Per germline, CDR1 SGHTA and CDR2 FQGNSA. CDR3 length equals 14 residues. CDR3 sequence: CASSLDQGEETQYF. CDR3 in DNA: TGTGCCAGCAGCTTAGACCAGGGTGAAGAGACCCAGTACTTC.

There are many counts of this clonotype. CDR3 in DNA: TGTGCCAGCAGTTACGGGACGGGAGATGGAGAGACCCAGTACTTC. Protein sequence: CASSYGTGDGETQYF. The J gene is TRBJ2-5, the V gene TRBV6-6; D is possibly TRBD2 (6 bases). This CDR3 has 15 amino acids. The germline gives CDR1 MNHNY, CDR2 SVGAGI (reference sequence). V was cut by 2 bases and J by 4 bases, with 14 bases left in between.

This rearrangement joins TRBV29-1 to TRBJ2-7; 12 bases are a match to TRBD2. Germline trimming cut 3 bases from V and 7 bases from J; bases unmatched to any gene: 16. This CDR3 has 17 residues. Germline V gene sequence: CDR1 SQVTM, CDR2 ANQGSEA. The CDR3 loop reads CSVEVPRLAGGHNEQYF. CDR3 nucleotide sequence: TGCAGCGTTGAGGTTCCCCGGCTAGCGGGGGGGCATAATGAGCAGTACTTC.

This clonotype was counted a few times. The genes are TRBV2 and TRBJ1-6, with no clear D. The V end was cut by 5 bases, the J end by 8 bases, with 7 bases between. CDR1 is SNHLY and CDR2 is FYNNEI in the germline V gene. The CDR3 contains 12 residues. The DNA of the CDR3 is TGTGCCAGCAGTCCGAGGTATTCACCCCTCCACTTT. It is translated as CASSPRYSPLHF. Using reference TRBV2 and TRBJ1-6 for the parts outside the CDR3, the full variable domain is EPEVTQTPSHQVTQMGQEVILRCVPISNHLYFYWYRQILGQKVEFLVSFYNNEISEKSEIFDDQFSVERPDGSNFTLKIRSTKLEDSAMYFCASSPRYSPLHFGNGTRLTVT.

This clonotype was recorded a few times. One base away lies a much larger clone, so this may be a sequencing read error. The chain uses TRBV4-3 and TRBJ2-5; possibly TRBD1 or TRBD2 for D (7 bases each). Germline V gene data show CDR1 as LGHNA and CDR2 as YSLEER. The CDR3 contains 16 residues. The CDR3, as DNA: TGCGCCAGCAACCAAGCCAGGGGGGGGGCCTACGAGACCCAGTACTTC. It specifies CASNQARGGAYETQYF.

The chain joins TRBV20-1 to TRBJ2-7; the D gene is possibly TRBD2 (6 bases). Germline CDR1 DFQATT, CDR2 SNEGSKA (reference sequence). Trimming shortened V by 4 bases and J by 6 bases, and 19 bases separated the two germline ends. The CDR3 loop spans 14 amino acids. The DNA of the CDR3 is TGCAGTGCTAAGGGGCGGGGAGGCCCCTGCGAGCAGTACTTC. Translated: CSAKGRGGPCEQYF.

The V call is TRBV20-1, the J call TRBJ2-1; D uncertain. Trimming cost V 0 bases and J 9 bases, with 18 bases left between them. The CDR3 runs 15 residues. Germline lookup yields CDR1 DFQATT and CDR2 SNEGSKA (reference sequence). As DNA, the CDR3 is TGCAGTGCTAGAGATGAGGAGAAGGGCTGGGGTGAGCAGTTCTTC. Residues: CSARDEEKGWGEQFF.

Comments on this clonotype: A much larger clone is a single base away; this may be a read error. The V and J genes are TRBV6-6 and TRBJ2-5; TRBD2 matches at 7 bases. Germline loops: CDR1 MNHNY, CDR2 SVGAGI (reference sequence). The CDR3 is made up of 14 amino acids. The CDR3 region is CASSEGSGREIQYF. Written as DNA, the CDR3 is TGTGCCAGCAGCGAGGGGTCGGGGCGGGAGATCCAGTACTTC.

The chain combines TRBV14 with TRBJ2-5, with TRBD2 matching 8 bases. The DNA end favors TRBJ2-7, so the J call may be wrong. The CDR3 sequence is 15 residues long. CDR1 and CDR2 (germline): SGHDN, FVKESK. Written as DNA, the CDR3 is TGTGCCAGCAGCCGGACGGGACTAGATATTGGCGAGCAGTACTTC. Protein: CASSRTGLDIGEQYF.

Worth noting for this clonotype: The junction differs from germline at one of its ends, possibly a read error. V is TRBV7-3 and J is TRBJ2-3, with 7 bases fitting TRBD2. CDR1 and CDR2 from the germline V gene are SGHTA and FQGTGA. CDR3 length: 15 amino acids. CDR3 DNA: TGTGCCAGCAGCAAACTAGCGACATCCACAGATATGCAGTATTTT. It specifies CASSKLATSTDMQYF.

The chain employs TRBV6-2 or TRBV6-3 and TRBJ2-1, with 9 bases lining up with TRBD2. V dropped 2 bases and J dropped 0; count of bases not matched to a gene: 8. Looked up from germline, CDR1 is MNHEY and CDR2 is SVGEGT. CDR3 length: 18 amino acids. DNA for the CDR3: TGTGCCAGCAGTTACATCGTGCGGGAGGGCCTCTCCTACAATGAGCAGTTCTTC. Protein product: CASSYIVREGLSYNEQFF.

The rearrangement uses TRBV20-1 and TRBJ2-1; 11 bases map to TRBD2. V shed 3 bases and J 12 bases; nucleotides not matched to a gene: 7. CDR3 length: 13 residues. Germline V gene lookup returns CDR1 DFQATT and CDR2 SNEGSKA (reference sequence). The DNA for the CDR3 is TGCAGTGCTAGGACTAGCGGGATAATGGGGCAGTTCTTC. Its protein product is CSARTSGIMGQFF.

The chain combines TRBV5-1 with TRBJ1-1; D is ambiguous. Germline lookup yields CDR1 SGHRS and CDR2 YFSETQ. Trimming left V 6 bases short and J 1 base short, with 10 bases between. This CDR3 region has 13 residues. Here the CDR3 DNA reads TGCGCCAGCAATCCCGGGCGGAACACTGAAGCTTTCTTT. Protein: CASNPGRNTEAFF.

The chain uses TRBV20-1 and TRBJ1-4, with 7 bases matching TRBD1. The CDR3 is 14 amino acids. Trimming removed 8 bases from V and 2 bases from J; junction bases left unmatched: 8. Germline values: CDR1 DFQATT, CDR2 SNEGSKA (reference sequence). For the CDR3, the DNA is TGCAGTTCGACAGGGACTACGACTAATGAAAAACTGTTTTTT. It translates to CSSTGTTTNEKLFF.

The chain joins TRBV12-3 or TRBV12-4 to TRBJ2-5, with D possibly being TRBD1 (6 bases). This CDR3 is 15 amino acids long. V was cut by 1 base and J by 11 bases, with 20 bases left in between. CDR3 sequence reads: CASSLEDSTYNEQYF. CDR3 sequence (DNA): TGTGCCAGCAGTTTAGAGGACAGTACGTACAATGAGCAGTACTTC.

Remarks on this clonotype: The germline gene is not matched at one end of the junction; a read error may be the cause. The chain uses TRBV10-3 and TRBJ2-1, with D perhaps being TRBD1 or TRBD2 (5 bases each). This CDR3 is 14 amino acids long. Germline V lookup: CDR1 ENHRY, CDR2 SYGVKD. The DNA for the CDR3 is TGTGTCATCAGATTTGGGACCTCCTACAATGAGCAGTTCTTC. Its protein is CVIRFGTSYNEQFF.

This chain connects TRBV24-1 to TRBJ2-5; 8 nucleotides align to TRBD1. Trimming took 0 bases from V and 5 from J; bases not matched to a gene: 7. This CDR3 has 16 residues. CDR1 and CDR2 (germline): KGHDR, SFDVKD. CDR3 in amino acids: CATSDLNRGYGETQYF. In DNA, the CDR3 is TGTGCCACCAGTGATTTGAACAGGGGGTATGGGGAGACCCAGTACTTC.

This chain connects TRBV7-2 to TRBJ2-3; 10 positions agree with TRBD2. CDR1 is SGHTA, CDR2 FQGNSA, per germline. V gave up 3 bases and J gave up 4 bases; unmatched junction bases: 10. This CDR3 contains 17 residues. The DNA for the CDR3 is TGTGCCAGCAGCTTTAACGCCCTAGCGGGAGTACCAGATACGCAGTATTTT. Translated, it gives CASSFNALAGVPDTQYF.

This clonotype has just a few counts. The chain joins TRBV29-1 to TRBJ2-1, with D perhaps matching TRBD2 (6 bases). Trimming took off 0 bases at V and 6 bases at J, with 18 bases between the two ends. This CDR3 has 16 amino acids. The V gene's germline CDR1 is SQVTM and CDR2 ANQGSEA. Here the CDR3 DNA reads TGCAGCGTTGAAGAGGGTAACTCCCCGGGGGTCAATGAGCAGTTCTTC. Protein sequence: CSVEEGNSPGVNEQFF.